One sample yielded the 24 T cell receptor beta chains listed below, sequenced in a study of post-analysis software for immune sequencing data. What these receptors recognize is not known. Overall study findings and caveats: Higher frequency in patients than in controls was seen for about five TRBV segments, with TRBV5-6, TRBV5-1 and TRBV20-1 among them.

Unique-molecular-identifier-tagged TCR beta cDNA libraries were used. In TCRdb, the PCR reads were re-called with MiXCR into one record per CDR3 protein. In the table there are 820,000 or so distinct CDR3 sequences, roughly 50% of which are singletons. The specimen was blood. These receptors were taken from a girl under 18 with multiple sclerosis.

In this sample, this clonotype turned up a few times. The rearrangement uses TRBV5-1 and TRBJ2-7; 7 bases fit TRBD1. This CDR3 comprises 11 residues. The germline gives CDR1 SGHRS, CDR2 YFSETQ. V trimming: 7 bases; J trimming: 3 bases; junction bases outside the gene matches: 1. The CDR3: CASHRGYEQYF. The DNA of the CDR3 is TGCGCCAGCCACAGGGGCTACGAGCAGTACTTC. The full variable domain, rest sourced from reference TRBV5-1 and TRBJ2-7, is KAGVTQTPRYLIKTRGQQVTLSCSPISGHRSVSWYQQTPGQGLQFLFEYFSETQRNKGNFPGRFSGRQFSNSRSEMNVSTLELGDSALYLCASHRGYEQYFGPGTRLTVT.

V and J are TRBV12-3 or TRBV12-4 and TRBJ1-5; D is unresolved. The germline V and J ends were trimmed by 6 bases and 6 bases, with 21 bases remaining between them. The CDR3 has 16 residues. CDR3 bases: TGTGCCAGCAGCCATCCCCCCGGGCCAGGTAGTCAGCCCCAGCATTTT. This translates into CASSHPPGPGSQPQHF.

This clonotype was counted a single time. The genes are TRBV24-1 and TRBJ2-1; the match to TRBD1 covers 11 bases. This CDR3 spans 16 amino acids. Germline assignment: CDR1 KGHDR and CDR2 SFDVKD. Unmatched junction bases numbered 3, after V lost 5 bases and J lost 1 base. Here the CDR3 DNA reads TGTGCCACCAGTGGTGGGACAGGGGGTTCCTACAATGAGCAGTTCTTC. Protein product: CATSGGTGGSYNEQFF.

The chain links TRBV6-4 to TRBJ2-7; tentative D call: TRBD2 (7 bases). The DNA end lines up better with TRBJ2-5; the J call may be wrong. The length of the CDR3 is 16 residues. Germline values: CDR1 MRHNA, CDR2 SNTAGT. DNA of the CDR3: TGTGCCAGCAGTGACTCGATAGGGGGGGGCATCGAGACCCAGTACTTC. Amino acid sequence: CASSDSIGGGIETQYF.

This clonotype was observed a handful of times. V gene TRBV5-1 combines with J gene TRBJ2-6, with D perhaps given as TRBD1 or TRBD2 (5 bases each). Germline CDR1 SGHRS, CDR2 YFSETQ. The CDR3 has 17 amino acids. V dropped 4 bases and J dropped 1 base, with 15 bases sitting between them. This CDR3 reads CASSTGPRTSGANVLTF. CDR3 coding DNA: TGCGCCAGCAGCACGGGACCGCGGACGTCTGGGGCCAACGTCCTGACTTTC.

The CDR3, as DNA: TGCGCCAGCTCTCAGGACTCACCCCTCCACTTT. Amino acid sequence: CASSQDSPLHF. The V call is TRBV10-2, the J call TRBJ1-6; D uncertain. The CDR3 covers 11 residues. The germline gives CDR1 WSHSY, CDR2 SAAADI. The V gene lost 8 bases and the J gene lost 10 bases, with 9 bases spanning the gap.

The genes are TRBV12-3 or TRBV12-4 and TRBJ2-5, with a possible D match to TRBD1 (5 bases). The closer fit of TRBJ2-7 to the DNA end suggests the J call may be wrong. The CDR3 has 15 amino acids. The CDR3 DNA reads TGTGCCAGCAGCCAGCCCCCAGGGCGCCCCTACGAGCAGTACTTC. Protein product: CASSQPPGRPYEQYF.

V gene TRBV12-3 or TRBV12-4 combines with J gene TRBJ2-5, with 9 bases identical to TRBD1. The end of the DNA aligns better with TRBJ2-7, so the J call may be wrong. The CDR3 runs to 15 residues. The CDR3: CASSSGTGFDVEQYF. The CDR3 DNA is TGTGCCAGCAGTTCCGGGACAGGGTTCGATGTCGAGCAGTACTTC.

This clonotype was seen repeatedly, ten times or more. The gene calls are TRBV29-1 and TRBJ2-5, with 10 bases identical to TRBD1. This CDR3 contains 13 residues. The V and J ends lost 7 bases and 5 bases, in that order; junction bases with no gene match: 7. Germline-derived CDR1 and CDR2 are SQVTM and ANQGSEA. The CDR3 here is CSADRGLGETQYF. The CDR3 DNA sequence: TGCAGCGCTGACAGGGGGCTAGGGGAGACCCAGTACTTC.

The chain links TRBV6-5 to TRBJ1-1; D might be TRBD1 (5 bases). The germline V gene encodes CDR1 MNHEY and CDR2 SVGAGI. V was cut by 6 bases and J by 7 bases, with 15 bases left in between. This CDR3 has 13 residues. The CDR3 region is CASRLGGVVEAFF. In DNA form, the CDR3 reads TGTGCCAGCAGGCTGGGGGGGGTAGTTGAAGCTTTCTTT.

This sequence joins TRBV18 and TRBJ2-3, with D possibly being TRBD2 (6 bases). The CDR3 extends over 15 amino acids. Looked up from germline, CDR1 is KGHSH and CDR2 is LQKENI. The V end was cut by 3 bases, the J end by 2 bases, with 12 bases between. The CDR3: CASSPGGAHTDTQYF. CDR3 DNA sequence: TGTGCCAGCTCACCGGGGGGAGCTCACACAGATACGCAGTATTTT. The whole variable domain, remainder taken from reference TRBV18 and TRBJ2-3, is NAGVMQNPRHLVRRRGQEARLRCSPMKGHSHVYWYRQLPEEGLKFMVYLQKENIIDESGMPKERFSAEFPKEGPSILRIQQVVRGDSAAYFCASSPGGAHTDTQYFGPGTRLTVL.

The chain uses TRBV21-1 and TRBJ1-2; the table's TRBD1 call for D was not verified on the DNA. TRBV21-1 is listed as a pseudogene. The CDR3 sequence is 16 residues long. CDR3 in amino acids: CASSKERGAIKYGYTF. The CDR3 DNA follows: TGTGCCAGCAGCAAAGAACGGGGGGCGATTAAATATGGCTACACCTTC.

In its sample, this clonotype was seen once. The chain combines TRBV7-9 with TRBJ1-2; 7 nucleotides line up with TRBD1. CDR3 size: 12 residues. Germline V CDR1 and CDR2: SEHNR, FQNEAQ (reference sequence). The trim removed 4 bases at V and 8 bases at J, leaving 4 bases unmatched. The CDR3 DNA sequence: TGTGCCAGCAGCTCGGACAGGCTCGGCTACACCTTC. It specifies CASSSDRLGYTF.

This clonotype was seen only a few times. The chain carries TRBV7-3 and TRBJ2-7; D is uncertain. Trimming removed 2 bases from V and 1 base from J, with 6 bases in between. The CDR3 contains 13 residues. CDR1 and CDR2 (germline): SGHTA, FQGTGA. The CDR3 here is CASSLHQSYEQYF. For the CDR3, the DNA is TGTGCCAGCAGCTTACATCAGTCCTACGAGCAGTACTTC.

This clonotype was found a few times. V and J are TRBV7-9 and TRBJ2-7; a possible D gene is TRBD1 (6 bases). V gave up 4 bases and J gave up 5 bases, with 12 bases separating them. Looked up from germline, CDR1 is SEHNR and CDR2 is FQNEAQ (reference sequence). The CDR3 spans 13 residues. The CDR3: CASSSQGFNEQYF. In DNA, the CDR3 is TGTGCCAGCAGCTCACAGGGTTTCAACGAGCAGTACTTC.

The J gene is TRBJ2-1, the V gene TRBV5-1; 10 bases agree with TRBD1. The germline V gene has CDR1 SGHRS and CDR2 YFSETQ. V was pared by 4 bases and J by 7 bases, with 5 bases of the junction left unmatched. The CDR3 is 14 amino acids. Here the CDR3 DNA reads TGCGCCAGCAGCAACGGGACAGGGGCTAATGAGCAGTTCTTC. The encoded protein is CASSNGTGANEQFF.

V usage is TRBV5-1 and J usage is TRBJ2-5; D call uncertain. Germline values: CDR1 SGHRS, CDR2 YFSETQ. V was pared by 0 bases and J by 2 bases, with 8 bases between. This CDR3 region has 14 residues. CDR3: CASSLATVQETQYF. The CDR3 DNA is TGCGCCAGCAGCTTGGCCACGGTACAAGAGACCCAGTACTTC. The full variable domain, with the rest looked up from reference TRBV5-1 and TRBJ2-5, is KAGVTQTPRYLIKTRGQQVTLSCSPISGHRSVSWYQQTPGQGLQFLFEYFSETQRNKGNFPGRFSGRQFSNSRSEMNVSTLELGDSALYLCASSLATVQETQYFGPGTRLLVL.

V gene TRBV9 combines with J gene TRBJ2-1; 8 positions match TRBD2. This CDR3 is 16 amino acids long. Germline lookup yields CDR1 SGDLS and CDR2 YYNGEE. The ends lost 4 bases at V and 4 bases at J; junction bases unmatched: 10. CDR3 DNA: TGTGCCAGCAGCCCCTGGGAAGCGGGGGAATACAATGAGCAGTTCTTC. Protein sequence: CASSPWEAGEYNEQFF.

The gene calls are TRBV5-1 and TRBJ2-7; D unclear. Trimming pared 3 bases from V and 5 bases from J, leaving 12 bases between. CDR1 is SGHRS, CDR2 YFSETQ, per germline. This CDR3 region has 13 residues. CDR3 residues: CASSYGSWNEQYF. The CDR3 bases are TGCGCCAGCAGCTACGGTAGCTGGAACGAGCAGTACTTC.

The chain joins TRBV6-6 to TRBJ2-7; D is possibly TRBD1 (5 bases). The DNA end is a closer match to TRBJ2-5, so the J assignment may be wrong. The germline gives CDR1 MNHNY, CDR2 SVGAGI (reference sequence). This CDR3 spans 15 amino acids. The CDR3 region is CASSYSKGLAETQYF. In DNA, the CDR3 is TGTGCCAGCAGTTACTCCAAGGGGCTCGCGGAGACCCAGTACTTC.

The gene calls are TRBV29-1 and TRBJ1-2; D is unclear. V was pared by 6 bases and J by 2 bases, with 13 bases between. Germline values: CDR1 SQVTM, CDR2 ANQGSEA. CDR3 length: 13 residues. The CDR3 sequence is CSVETDGNYGYTF. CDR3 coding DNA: TGCAGCGTGGAGACGGACGGGAACTATGGCTACACCTTC.

The CDR3 nucleotides are TGCAGCGCCCTCGGGACAGGGGAACCCTACGAGCAGTACTTC. Amino acid sequence: CSALGTGEPYEQYF. The chain carries TRBV29-1 and TRBJ2-7, with 10 bases fitting TRBD1. Germline CDR1 and CDR2: SQVTM and ANQGSEA. The CDR3 is 14 amino acids. The ends lost 7 bases at V and 2 bases at J; junction bases unmatched: 8.

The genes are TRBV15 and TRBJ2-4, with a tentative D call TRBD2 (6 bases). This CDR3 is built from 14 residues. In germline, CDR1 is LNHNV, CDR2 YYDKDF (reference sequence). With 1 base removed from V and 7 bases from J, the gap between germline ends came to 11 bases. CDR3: CATSRGGEPNIQYF. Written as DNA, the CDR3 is TGTGCCACCAGCAGAGGGGGGGAACCGAACATTCAGTACTTC.

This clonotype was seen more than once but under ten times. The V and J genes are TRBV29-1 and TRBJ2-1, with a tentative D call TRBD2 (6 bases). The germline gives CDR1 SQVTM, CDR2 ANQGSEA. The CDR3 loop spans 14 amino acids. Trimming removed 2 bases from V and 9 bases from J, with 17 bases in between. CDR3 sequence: CSVEPAGRIGEQFF. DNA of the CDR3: TGCAGCGTTGAACCCGCTGGGAGGATAGGTGAGCAGTTCTTC.